These T cell receptor beta chains were read from a single sample in a study of siplizumab effects on memory and regulatory T cells. The table came from immunoSEQ multiplex PCR; TCRdb's copy has only in-frame clones and leaves some out. The data show about 75,000 clones, with around 93% seen just once and 4.5% to 5% held by the top ten. Sequenced sample: CD8+ T cells sorted from blood. Receptor source: a human donor in good health. Both conserved end residues are part of each CDR3. The order of the fields is J gene, V gene, D gene, clone size, CDR3 protein, CDR3 DNA. A D gene is named only where the DNA matches it firmly. Not every row has a clone size; where given, it reads once, few, many or a size class.

j_gene: TRBJ2-7; v_gene: TRBV19; d_gene: -; abundance: -; CDR3aa: CASSTGTYEQYF; CDR3nt: TGTGCCAGTAGTACGGGGACCTACGAGCAGTACTTC
j_gene: TRBJ1-1; v_gene: TRBV2; d_gene: -; abundance: -; CDR3aa: CASTKWGDTEAFF; CDR3nt: TGTGCCAGCACTAAATGGGGGGACACTGAAGCTTTCTTT
j_gene: TRBJ2-1; v_gene: TRBV6-5; d_gene: TRBD1; abundance: -; CDR3aa: CASSPTGGYNEQFF; CDR3nt: TGTGCCAGCAGCCCTACAGGGGGCTACAATGAGCAGTTCTTC
j_gene: TRBJ2-7; v_gene: TRBV27; d_gene: -; abundance: -; CDR3aa: CASGGQMYSYEQYF; CDR3nt: TGTGCCAGCGGAGGACAGATGTATTCCTACGAGCAGTACTTC
j_gene: TRBJ1-2; v_gene: TRBV29-1; d_gene: TRBD1; abundance: -; CDR3aa: CSVVTGGYGYTF; CDR3nt: TGCAGCGTTGTCACAGGGGGCTATGGCTACACCTTC
j_gene: TRBJ2-5; v_gene: TRBV28; d_gene: -; abundance: -; CDR3aa: CASSFGLGRAQYF; CDR3nt: TGTGCCAGCAGTTTCGGGCTAGGCAGAGCCCAGTACTTC
j_gene: TRBJ2-3; v_gene: TRBV2; d_gene: -; abundance: -; CDR3aa: CATTAGDTQYF; CDR3nt: TGTGCCACGACCGCGGGGGATACGCAGTATTTT
j_gene: TRBJ2-3; v_gene: TRBV27; d_gene: TRBD2; abundance: -; CDR3aa: CASSRSGGWTDTQYF; CDR3nt: TGTGCCAGCAGCCGGAGCGGGGGGTGGACAGATACGCAGTATTTT
j_gene: TRBJ1-1; v_gene: TRBV29-1; d_gene: -; abundance: -; CDR3aa: CSFFGARGAFF; CDR3nt: TGCAGCTTCTTCGGGGCCCGGGGGGCTTTCTTT
j_gene: TRBJ2-3; v_gene: TRBV4-2; d_gene: TRBD2; abundance: -; CDR3aa: CASSQGLAGSTDTQYF; CDR3nt: TGTGCCAGCAGCCAAGGACTAGCGGGGAGCACAGATACGCAGTATTTT
j_gene: TRBJ1-2; v_gene: TRBV6-4; d_gene: TRBD1; abundance: -; CDR3aa: CAGFSGTGVRYGYTF; CDR3nt: TGTGCCGGCTTTTCCGGGACAGGGGTCCGCTATGGCTACACCTTC
j_gene: TRBJ1-5; v_gene: TRBV27; d_gene: TRBD1; abundance: -; CDR3aa: CASSAGTDNQPQHF; CDR3nt: TGTGCCAGCAGTGCTGGGACAGACAATCAGCCCCAGCATTTT
j_gene: TRBJ1-5; v_gene: TRBV27; d_gene: TRBD1; abundance: -; CDR3aa: CASSSGQGPEPQHF; CDR3nt: TGTGCCAGCAGTTCGGGACAGGGTCCGGAGCCCCAGCATTTT
j_gene: TRBJ1-1; v_gene: TRBV6-6; d_gene: -; abundance: -; CDR3aa: CASRGNTEAFF; CDR3nt: TGTGCCAGCAGGGGGAACACTGAAGCTTTCTTT
j_gene: TRBJ2-5; v_gene: TRBV11-2; d_gene: -; abundance: -; CDR3aa: CASSLWAGERETQYF; CDR3nt: TGTGCCAGCAGCTTATGGGCCGGGGAGAGGGAGACCCAGTACTTC
j_gene: TRBJ2-7; v_gene: TRBV28; d_gene: -; abundance: -; CDR3aa: CASSEDWSSYEQYF; CDR3nt: TGTGCCAGCAGTGAGGACTGGAGCTCCTACGAGCAGTACTTC
j_gene: TRBJ2-3; v_gene: TRBV6-1; d_gene: -; abundance: -; CDR3aa: CASSEGGPDTQYF; CDR3nt: TGTGCCAGCAGTGAAGGAGGACCGGATACGCAGTATTTT
j_gene: TRBJ2-2; v_gene: TRBV6-6; d_gene: -; abundance: -; CDR3aa: CASSITDSYTGELFF; CDR3nt: TGTGCCAGCAGCATAACGGATAGTTACACCGGGGAGCTGTTTTTT
j_gene: TRBJ1-2; v_gene: TRBV19; d_gene: -; abundance: -; CDR3aa: CASSINLVRGDYGYTF; CDR3nt: TGTGCCAGTAGTATTAATCTGGTAAGGGGTGACTATGGCTACACCTTC
j_gene: TRBJ1-1; v_gene: TRBV7-9; d_gene: -; abundance: -; CDR3aa: CASSPYTSGDTEAFF; CDR3nt: TGTGCCAGCAGCCCATACACTTCAGGGGACACTGAAGCTTTCTTT
j_gene: TRBJ2-7; v_gene: TRBV10-3; d_gene: TRBD1; abundance: -; CDR3aa: CAISELDRGPYEQYF; CDR3nt: TGTGCCATCAGTGAATTGGACAGGGGGCCCTACGAGCAGTACTTC
j_gene: TRBJ1-2; v_gene: TRBV28; d_gene: -; abundance: -; CDR3aa: CASSFNGRGAFAGYTF; CDR3nt: TGTGCCAGCAGTTTTAACGGACGGGGGGCTTTTGCTGGCTACACCTTC
j_gene: TRBJ2-3; v_gene: TRBV4-1; d_gene: -; abundance: -; CDR3aa: CASSPMAGDADTQYF; CDR3nt: TGCGCCAGCAGCCCAATGGCCGGGGACGCAGATACGCAGTATTTT
j_gene: TRBJ2-3; v_gene: TRBV4-1; d_gene: -; abundance: -; CDR3aa: CASSQGGGRDTQYF; CDR3nt: TGCGCCAGCAGCCAAGGGGGGGGCAGGGATACGCAGTATTTT
j_gene: TRBJ1-1; v_gene: TRBV7-9; d_gene: -; abundance: -; CDR3aa: CASSTNTEAFF; CDR3nt: TGTGCCAGCAGCACCAACACTGAAGCTTTCTTT
j_gene: TRBJ1-5; v_gene: TRBV9; d_gene: -; abundance: few; CDR3aa: CASSVDDGHQPQHF; CDR3nt: TGTGCCAGCAGCGTAGACGACGGGCATCAGCCCCAGCATTTT
j_gene: TRBJ1-2; v_gene: TRBV9; d_gene: -; abundance: -; CDR3aa: CASSEAGNGYTF; CDR3nt: TGTGCCAGCAGCGAGGCGGGAAATGGCTACACCTTC
j_gene: TRBJ2-7; v_gene: TRBV11-3; d_gene: -; abundance: -; CDR3aa: CASSPGGYEQYF; CDR3nt: TGTGCCAGCAGTCCCGGCGGGTACGAGCAGTACTTC
j_gene: TRBJ2-3; v_gene: TRBV7-9; d_gene: -; abundance: -; CDR3aa: CASSLEGGTDTQYF; CDR3nt: TGTGCCAGCAGCTTAGAGGGAGGTACAGATACGCAGTATTTT
j_gene: TRBJ2-3; v_gene: TRBV11-3; d_gene: -; abundance: -; CDR3aa: CASSLETQGGPDTQYF; CDR3nt: TGTGCCAGCAGCTTAGAGACTCAGGGGGGTCCAGATACGCAGTATTTT
j_gene: TRBJ2-7; v_gene: TRBV15; d_gene: TRBD1; abundance: -; CDR3aa: CATSRPGTGGRNYEQYF; CDR3nt: TGTGCCACCAGCCGCCCTGGGACAGGGGGCCGGAACTACGAGCAGTACTTC
j_gene: TRBJ1-5; v_gene: TRBV18; d_gene: -; abundance: -; CDR3aa: CASSPTYIGDGNQPQHF; CDR3nt: TGTGCCAGCTCACCAACTTACATAGGGGATGGGAATCAGCCCCAGCATTTT
j_gene: TRBJ2-1; v_gene: TRBV7-3; d_gene: TRBD1; abundance: -; CDR3aa: CASSFGTGEGSYNEQFF; CDR3nt: TGTGCCAGCAGCTTCGGGACAGGGGAGGGATCCTACAATGAGCAGTTCTTC
j_gene: TRBJ2-5; v_gene: TRBV6-5; d_gene: -; abundance: -; CDR3aa: CASSYSRETQYF; CDR3nt: TGTGCCAGCAGTTACTCGAGGGAGACCCAGTACTTC
j_gene: TRBJ2-5; v_gene: TRBV19; d_gene: -; abundance: -; CDR3aa: CASSIDQETQYF; CDR3nt: TGTGCCAGTAGTATAGATCAAGAGACCCAGTACTTC
j_gene: TRBJ2-7; v_gene: TRBV27; d_gene: -; abundance: -; CDR3aa: CASSLTGGNYEQYF; CDR3nt: TGTGCCAGCAGTTTAACCGGGGGCAACTACGAGCAGTACTTC
j_gene: TRBJ2-5; v_gene: TRBV6-1; d_gene: TRBD2; abundance: few; CDR3aa: CASSELAGGPQETQYF; CDR3nt: TGTGCCAGCAGTGAACTAGCGGGGGGGCCACAAGAGACCCAGTACTTC
j_gene: TRBJ2-2; v_gene: TRBV7-7; d_gene: -; abundance: -; CDR3aa: CASSLGTGELFF; CDR3nt: TGTGCCAGCAGCTTGGGGACCGGGGAGCTGTTTTTT
j_gene: TRBJ2-7; v_gene: TRBV14; d_gene: TRBD2; abundance: -; CDR3aa: CASSQGGGVYEQYF; CDR3nt: TGTGCCAGCAGCCAAGGCGGGGGTGTCTACGAGCAGTACTTC
j_gene: TRBJ1-1; v_gene: TRBV18; d_gene: -; abundance: -; CDR3aa: CASSRKGGARNTEAFF; CDR3nt: TGTGCCAGCTCACGGAAAGGGGGGGCAAGGAACACTGAAGCTTTCTTT
j_gene: TRBJ2-5; v_gene: TRBV27; d_gene: -; abundance: -; CDR3aa: CASSNYWAPQETQYF; CDR3nt: TGTGCCAGCAGTAACTATTGGGCGCCGCAAGAGACCCAGTACTTC
j_gene: TRBJ2-5; v_gene: TRBV5-1; d_gene: -; abundance: -; CDR3aa: CASSLWGGVAETQYF; CDR3nt: TGCGCCAGCAGCTTGTGGGGCGGGGTGGCCGAGACCCAGTACTTC
j_gene: TRBJ1-1; v_gene: TRBV19; d_gene: -; abundance: -; CDR3aa: CASSISANTEAFF; CDR3nt: TGTGCCAGTAGTATAAGCGCTAACACTGAAGCTTTCTTT
j_gene: TRBJ2-5; v_gene: TRBV5-1; d_gene: -; abundance: -; CDR3aa: CASSPPSGRETQYF; CDR3nt: TGCGCCAGCAGCCCTCCCTCGGGCCGCGAGACCCAGTACTTC
j_gene: TRBJ2-7; v_gene: TRBV9; d_gene: -; abundance: -; CDR3aa: CASSVGGATYEQYF; CDR3nt: TGTGCCAGCAGCGTAGGGGGAGCCACCTACGAGCAGTACTTC
j_gene: TRBJ1-1; v_gene: TRBV9; d_gene: -; abundance: -; CDR3aa: CASSLSAQNTEAFF; CDR3nt: TGTGCCAGCAGCCTTTCAGCCCAGAACACTGAAGCTTTCTTT
j_gene: TRBJ1-3; v_gene: TRBV28; d_gene: -; abundance: -; CDR3aa: CASSLGSGNTIYF; CDR3nt: TGTGCCAGCAGTTTAGGGTCTGGAAACACCATATATTTT
j_gene: TRBJ2-2; v_gene: TRBV9; d_gene: -; abundance: -; CDR3aa: CASSVGGTGELFF; CDR3nt: TGTGCCAGCAGCGTAGGAGGCACCGGGGAGCTGTTTTTT
j_gene: TRBJ2-3; v_gene: TRBV27; d_gene: -; abundance: -; CDR3aa: CASSPMAGAGDTQYF; CDR3nt: TGTGCCAGCAGTCCCATGGCGGGGGCGGGGGATACGCAGTATTTT
j_gene: TRBJ2-1; v_gene: TRBV11-3; d_gene: TRBD1; abundance: -; CDR3aa: CASTEGASYNEQFF; CDR3nt: TGTGCCAGCACCGAGGGGGCGTCCTACAATGAGCAGTTCTTC
j_gene: TRBJ1-1; v_gene: TRBV2; d_gene: TRBD1; abundance: -; CDR3aa: CASSGGQGAVFRQGTEAFF; CDR3nt: TGTGCCAGCAGTGGGGGACAGGGGGCGGTTTTTCGTCAGGGCACTGAAGCTTTCTTT
j_gene: TRBJ2-2; v_gene: TRBV27; d_gene: TRBD1; abundance: -; CDR3aa: CASKGTGSDTGELFF; CDR3nt: TGTGCCAGCAAAGGGACAGGGTCCGACACCGGGGAGCTGTTTTTT
j_gene: TRBJ2-7; v_gene: TRBV2; d_gene: TRBD2; abundance: -; CDR3aa: CASSERGGLFSEQYF; CDR3nt: TGTGCCAGCAGTGAACGGGGGGGCCTGTTCTCCGAGCAGTACTTC
j_gene: TRBJ2-1; v_gene: TRBV19; d_gene: -; abundance: -; CDR3aa: CASSIEGGARNEQFF; CDR3nt: TGTGCCAGTAGTATTGAGGGGGGGGCCAGAAATGAGCAGTTCTTC